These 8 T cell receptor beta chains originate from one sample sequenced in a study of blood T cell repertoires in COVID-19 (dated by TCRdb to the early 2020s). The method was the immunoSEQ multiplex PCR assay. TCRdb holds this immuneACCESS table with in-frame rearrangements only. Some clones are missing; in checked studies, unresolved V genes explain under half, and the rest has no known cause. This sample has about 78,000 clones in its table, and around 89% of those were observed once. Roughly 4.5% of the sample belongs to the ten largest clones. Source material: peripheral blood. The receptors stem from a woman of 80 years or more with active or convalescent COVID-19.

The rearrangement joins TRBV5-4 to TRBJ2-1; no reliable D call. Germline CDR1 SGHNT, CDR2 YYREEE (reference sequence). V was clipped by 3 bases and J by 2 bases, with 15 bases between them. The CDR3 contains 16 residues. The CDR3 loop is CASSSQTSLTYNEQFF. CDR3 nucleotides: TGTGCCAGCAGCTCCCAGACTTCGCTCACCTACAATGAGCAGTTCTTC.

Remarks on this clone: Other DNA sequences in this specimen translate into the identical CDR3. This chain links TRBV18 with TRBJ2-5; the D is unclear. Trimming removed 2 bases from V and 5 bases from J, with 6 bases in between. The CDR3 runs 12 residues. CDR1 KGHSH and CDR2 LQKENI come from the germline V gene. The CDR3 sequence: CASSPSRETQYF. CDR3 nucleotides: TGTGCCAGCTCACCATCCAGGGAGACCCAGTACTTC. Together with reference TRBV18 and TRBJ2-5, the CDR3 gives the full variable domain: NAGVMQNPRHLVRRRGQEARLRCSPMKGHSHVYWYRQLPEEGLKFMVYLQKENIIDESGMPKERFSAEFPKEGPSILRIQQVVRGDSAAYFCASSPSRETQYFGPGTRLLVL.

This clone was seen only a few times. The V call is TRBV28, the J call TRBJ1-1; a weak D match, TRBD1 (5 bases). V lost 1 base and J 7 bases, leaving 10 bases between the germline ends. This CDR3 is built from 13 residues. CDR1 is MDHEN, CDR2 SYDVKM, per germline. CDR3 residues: CASSLYRNNEAFF. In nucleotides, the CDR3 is TGTGCCAGCAGTTTATACAGGAATAATGAAGCTTTCTTT.

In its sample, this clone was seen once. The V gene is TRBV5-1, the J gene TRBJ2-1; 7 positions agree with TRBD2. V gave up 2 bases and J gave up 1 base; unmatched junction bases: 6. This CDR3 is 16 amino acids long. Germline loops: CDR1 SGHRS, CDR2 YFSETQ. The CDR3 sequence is CASSFLAEASYNEQFF. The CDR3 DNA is TGCGCCAGCAGCTTTCTAGCGGAAGCGTCCTACAATGAGCAGTTCTTC.

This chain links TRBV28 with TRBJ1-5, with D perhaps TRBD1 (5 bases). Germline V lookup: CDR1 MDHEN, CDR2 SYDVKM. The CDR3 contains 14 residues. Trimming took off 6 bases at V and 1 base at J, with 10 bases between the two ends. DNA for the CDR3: TGTGCCAGCAGGCCGGGGGGGAGCAATCAGCCCCAGCATTTT. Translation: CASRPGGSNQPQHF.

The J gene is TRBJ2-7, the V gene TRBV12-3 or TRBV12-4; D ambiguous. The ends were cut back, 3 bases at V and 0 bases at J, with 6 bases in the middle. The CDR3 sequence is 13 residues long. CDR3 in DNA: TGTGCCAGCAGTTTGGAGCTCTCCTACGAGCAGTACTTC. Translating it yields CASSLELSYEQYF.

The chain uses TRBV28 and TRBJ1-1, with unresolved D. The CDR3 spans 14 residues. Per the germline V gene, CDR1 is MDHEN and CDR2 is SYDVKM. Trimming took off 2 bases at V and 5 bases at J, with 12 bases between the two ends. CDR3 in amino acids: CASSLGWGGTEAFF. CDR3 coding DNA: TGTGCCAGCAGTTTAGGGTGGGGAGGGACTGAAGCTTTCTTT.

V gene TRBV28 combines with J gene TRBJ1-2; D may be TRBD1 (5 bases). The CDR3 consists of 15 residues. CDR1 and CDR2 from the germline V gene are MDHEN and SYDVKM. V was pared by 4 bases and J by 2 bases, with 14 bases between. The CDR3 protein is CASSSSGIGNYGYTF. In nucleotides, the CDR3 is TGTGCCAGCAGTTCTTCAGGGATTGGAAACTATGGCTACACCTTC.